The clone carrying this TCR beta chain has ten or more counts. These data come from a study of neurological immune-mediated disorders. This CDR3 region has 16 residues. The trim removed 7 bases at V and 2 bases at J, leaving 7 bases unmatched. CDR1 and CDR2 (germline): MDHEN, SYDVKM. TCRdb fed the 5' RACE reads into MiXCR, producing one record per CDR3 protein. The data contain approximately 65,000 distinct CDR3 sequences, roughly 5.6% of them seen just once; the ten biggest clones take up roughly 5%. Sequenced: PBMCs. This TCR came from a human donor with multiple sclerosis. The donor label of this sample is uncertain. V usage is TRBV28 and J usage is TRBJ2-1; TRBD1 matches 11 bases. In DNA form, the CDR3 reads TGTGCCAGCACATTCTGGACAGGGGGCCCCTACAATGAGCAGTTCTTC. Its translation: CASTFWTGGPYNEQFF. The entire variable domain, with the rest obtained from reference TRBV28 and TRBJ2-1, is as follows: DVKVTQSSRYLVKRTGEKVFLECVQDMDHENMFWYRQDPGLGLRLIYFSYDVKMKEKGDIPEGYSVSREKKERFSLILESASTNQTSMYLCASTFWTGGPYNEQFFGPGTRLTVL.